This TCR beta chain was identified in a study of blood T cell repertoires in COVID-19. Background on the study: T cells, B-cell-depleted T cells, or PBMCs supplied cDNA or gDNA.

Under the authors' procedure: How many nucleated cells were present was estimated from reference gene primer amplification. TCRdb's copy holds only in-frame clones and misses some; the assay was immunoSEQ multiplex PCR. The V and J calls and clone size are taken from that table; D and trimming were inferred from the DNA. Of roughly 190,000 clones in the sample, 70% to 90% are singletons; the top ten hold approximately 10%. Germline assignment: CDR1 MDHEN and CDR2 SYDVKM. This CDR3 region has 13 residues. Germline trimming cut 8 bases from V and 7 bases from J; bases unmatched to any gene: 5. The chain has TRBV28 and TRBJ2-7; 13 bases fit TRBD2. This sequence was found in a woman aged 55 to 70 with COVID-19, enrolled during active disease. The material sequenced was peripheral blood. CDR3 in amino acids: CASQLAGGFEQYF. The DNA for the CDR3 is TGTGCCAGCCAACTAGCGGGAGGGTTTGAGCAGTACTTC.